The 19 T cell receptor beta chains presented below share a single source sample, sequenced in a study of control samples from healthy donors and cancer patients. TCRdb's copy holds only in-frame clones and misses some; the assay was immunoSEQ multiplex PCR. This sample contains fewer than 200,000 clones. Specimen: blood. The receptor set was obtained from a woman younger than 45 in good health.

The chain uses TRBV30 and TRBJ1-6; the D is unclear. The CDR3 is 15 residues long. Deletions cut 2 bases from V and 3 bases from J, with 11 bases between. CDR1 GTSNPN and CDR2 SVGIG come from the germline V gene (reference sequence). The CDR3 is CAWSSDGIYNSPLHF. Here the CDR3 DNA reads TGTGCCTGGAGTTCGGACGGAATCTATAATTCACCCCTCCACTTT.

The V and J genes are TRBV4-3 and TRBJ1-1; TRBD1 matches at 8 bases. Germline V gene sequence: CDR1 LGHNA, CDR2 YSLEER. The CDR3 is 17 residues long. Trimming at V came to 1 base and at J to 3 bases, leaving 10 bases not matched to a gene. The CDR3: CASSQVIGQGTDTEAFF. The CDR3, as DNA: TGCGCCAGCAGCCAAGTAATAGGACAGGGAACTGACACTGAAGCTTTCTTT.

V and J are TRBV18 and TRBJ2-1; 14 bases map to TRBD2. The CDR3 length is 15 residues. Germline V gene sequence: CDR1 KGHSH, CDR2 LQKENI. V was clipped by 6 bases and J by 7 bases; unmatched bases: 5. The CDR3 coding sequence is TGTGCCAGCTCGCGTGGACTAGCGGGGGGAAATGAGCAGTTCTTC. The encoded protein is CASSRGLAGGNEQFF.

The CDR3 DNA follows: TGTGCCAGCAGTGTAACTACTCACTTTTCGACTAGCACAGATACGCAGTATTTT. This codes for CASSVTTHFSTSTDTQYF. V usage is TRBV25-1 and J usage is TRBJ2-3; no definite D call. The CDR3 spans 18 residues. From germline, CDR1 is MGHDK and CDR2 SYGVNS. V lost 4 bases and J lost 0, with 20 bases in between.

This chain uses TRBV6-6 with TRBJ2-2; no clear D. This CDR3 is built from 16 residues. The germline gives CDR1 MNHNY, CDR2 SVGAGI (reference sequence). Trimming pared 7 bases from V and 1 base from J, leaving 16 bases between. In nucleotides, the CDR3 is TGTGCCAGCAACCCCGCCGAGACTGGGAACACCGGGGAGCTGTTTTTT. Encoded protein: CASNPAETGNTGELFF.

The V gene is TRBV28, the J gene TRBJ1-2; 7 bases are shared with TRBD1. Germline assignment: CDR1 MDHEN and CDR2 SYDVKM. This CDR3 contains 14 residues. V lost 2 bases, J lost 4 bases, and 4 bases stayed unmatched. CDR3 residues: CASSLGTEAYGYTF. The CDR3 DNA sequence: TGTGCCAGCAGTTTAGGGACAGAGGCCTATGGCTACACCTTC.

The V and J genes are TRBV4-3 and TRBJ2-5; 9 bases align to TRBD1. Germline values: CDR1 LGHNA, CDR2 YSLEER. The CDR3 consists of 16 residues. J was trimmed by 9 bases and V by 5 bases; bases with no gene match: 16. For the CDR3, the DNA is TGCGCCAGCAGCAACGGACAGGGGCGCAGAGGTGGGCCCCAGTACTTC. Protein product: CASSNGQGRRGGPQYF.

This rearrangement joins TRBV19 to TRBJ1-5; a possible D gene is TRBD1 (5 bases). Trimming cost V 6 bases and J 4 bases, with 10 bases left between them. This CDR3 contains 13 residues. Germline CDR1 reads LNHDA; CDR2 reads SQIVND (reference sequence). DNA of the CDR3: TGTGCCAGTAGGTTTCAGGGAAATCAGCCCCAGCATTTT. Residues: CASRFQGNQPQHF.

The CDR3 DNA is TGTGCCAGCAGCGTAGGGCCCGGGACTGAAGCTTTCTTT. Its protein product is CASSVGPGTEAFF. The chain combines TRBV9 with TRBJ1-1, with unresolved D. V lost 0 bases and J 5 bases, leaving 8 bases between the germline ends. Germline V CDR1 and CDR2: SGDLS, YYNGEE. CDR3 size: 13 residues.

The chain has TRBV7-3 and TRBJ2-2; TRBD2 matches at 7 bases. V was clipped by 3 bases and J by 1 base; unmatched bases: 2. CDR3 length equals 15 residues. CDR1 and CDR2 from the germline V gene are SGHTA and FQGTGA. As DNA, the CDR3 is TGTGCCAGCAGCTTTGCGGGGGTGAACACCGGGGAGCTGTTTTTT. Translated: CASSFAGVNTGELFF.

The CDR3: CASSLGDRVGQPQHF. DNA of the CDR3: TGTGCCAGCAGTTTAGGGGACAGGGTCGGTCAGCCCCAGCATTTT. This chain links TRBV28 with TRBJ1-5, with 9 positions matching TRBD1. This CDR3 region has 15 residues. The ends lost 2 bases at V and 6 bases at J; junction bases unmatched: 5. CDR1 and CDR2 from the germline V gene are MDHEN and SYDVKM.

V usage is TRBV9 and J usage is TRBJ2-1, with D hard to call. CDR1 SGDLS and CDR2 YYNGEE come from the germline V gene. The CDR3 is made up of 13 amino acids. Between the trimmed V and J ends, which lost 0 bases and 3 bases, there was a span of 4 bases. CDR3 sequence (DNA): TGTGCCAGCAGCGTAGACTACTACAATGAGCAGTTCTTC. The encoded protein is CASSVDYYNEQFF.

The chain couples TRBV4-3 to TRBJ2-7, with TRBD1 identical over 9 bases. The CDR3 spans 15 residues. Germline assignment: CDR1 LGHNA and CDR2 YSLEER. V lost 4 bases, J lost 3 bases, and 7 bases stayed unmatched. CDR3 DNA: TGCGCCAGCAGCCCCGGGACAGGGCCCGACTACGAGCAGTACTTC. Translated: CASSPGTGPDYEQYF.

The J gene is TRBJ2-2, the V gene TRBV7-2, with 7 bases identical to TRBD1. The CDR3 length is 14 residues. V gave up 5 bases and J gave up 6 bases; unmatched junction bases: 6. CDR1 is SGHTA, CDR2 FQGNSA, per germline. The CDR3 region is CASSATGTAGELFF. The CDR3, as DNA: TGTGCCAGCAGCGCGACAGGGACCGCCGGGGAGCTGTTTTTT.

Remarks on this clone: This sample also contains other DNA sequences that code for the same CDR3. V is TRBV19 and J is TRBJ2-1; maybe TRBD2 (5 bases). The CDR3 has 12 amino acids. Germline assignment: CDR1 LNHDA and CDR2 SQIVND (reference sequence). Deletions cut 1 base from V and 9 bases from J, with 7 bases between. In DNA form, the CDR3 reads TGTGCCAGTAGTATAGGAGGGAGTGAGCAGTTCTTC. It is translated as CASSIGGSEQFF.

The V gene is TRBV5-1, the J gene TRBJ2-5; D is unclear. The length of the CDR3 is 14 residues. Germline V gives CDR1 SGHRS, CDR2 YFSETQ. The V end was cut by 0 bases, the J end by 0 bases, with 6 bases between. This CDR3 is CASSLVGYQETQYF. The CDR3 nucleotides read TGCGCCAGCAGCTTGGTCGGGTACCAAGAGACCCAGTACTTC.

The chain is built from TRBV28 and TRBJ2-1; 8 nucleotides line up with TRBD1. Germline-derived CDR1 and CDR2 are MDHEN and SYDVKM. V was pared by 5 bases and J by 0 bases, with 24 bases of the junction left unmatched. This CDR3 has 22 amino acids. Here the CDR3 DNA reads TGTGCCAGCAGTCCCCGTGGCCGAAGACAGGGGTCCTTAACGAGCTCCTACAATGAGCAGTTCTTC. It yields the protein CASSPRGRRQGSLTSSYNEQFF.

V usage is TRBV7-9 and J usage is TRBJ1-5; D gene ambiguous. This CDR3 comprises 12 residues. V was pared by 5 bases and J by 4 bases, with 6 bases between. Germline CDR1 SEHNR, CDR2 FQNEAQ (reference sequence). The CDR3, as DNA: TGTGCCAGCAGCCAGAGTAATCAGCCCCAGCATTTT. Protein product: CASSQSNQPQHF. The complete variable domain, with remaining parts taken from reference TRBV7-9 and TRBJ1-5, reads DTGVSQNPRHKITKRGQNVTFRCDPISEHNRLYWYRQTLGQGPEFLTYFQNEAQLEKSRLLSDRFSAERPKGSFSTLEIQRTEQGDSAMYLCASSQSNQPQHFGDGTRLSIL.

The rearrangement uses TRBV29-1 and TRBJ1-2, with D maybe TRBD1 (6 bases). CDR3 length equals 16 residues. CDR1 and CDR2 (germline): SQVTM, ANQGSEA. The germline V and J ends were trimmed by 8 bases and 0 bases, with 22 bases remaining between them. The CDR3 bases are TGCAGCATCCGATCCGGGACACACGAGACTAACTATGGCTACACCTTC. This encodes CSIRSGTHETNYGYTF.